The 8 T cell receptor beta chains in this list originate from one sample, sequenced in a study of T cells after yellow fever vaccination. Each CDR3 protein is one row after TCRdb ran MiXCR on the 5' RACE reads. The sample carries approximately 510,000 distinct CDR3 sequences, roughly a fifth recorded once. This material consisted of PBMCs, taken 21 days after the first yellow fever vaccination. These receptors all stem from a man between 18 and 35 years old who received the YFV17D yellow fever vaccine.

This chain links TRBV10-3 with TRBJ2-1; 7 bases align to TRBD1. The CDR3 is made up of 15 amino acids. The trim removed 6 bases at V and 2 bases at J, leaving 7 bases unmatched. Germline V gives CDR1 ENHRY, CDR2 SYGVKD. As DNA, the CDR3 is TGTGCCATCAGAAGGGACAGCATTACCTACAATGAGCAGTTCTTC. This sequence encodes CAIRRDSITYNEQFF.

This clonotype has just a few counts. This chain connects TRBV20-1 to TRBJ2-7, with D perhaps matching TRBD2 (5 bases). Between the trimmed V and J ends, which lost 0 bases and 3 bases, there was a span of 12 bases. The CDR3 covers 14 residues. Looked up from germline, CDR1 is DFQATT and CDR2 is SNEGSKA (reference sequence). The CDR3: CSARDYLAGYEQYF. The CDR3 DNA is TGCAGTGCTAGAGATTACCTAGCCGGCTACGAGCAGTACTTC.

This clonotype has just a few counts. CDR3 DNA: TGTGCCAGCAGCTCGGGACAGCCCAATCAGCCCCAGCATTTT. It specifies CASSSGQPNQPQHF. The genes are TRBV7-9 and TRBJ1-5; 7 bases fit TRBD1. The CDR3 extends over 14 amino acids. Germline assignment: CDR1 SEHNR and CDR2 FQNEAQ (reference sequence). The trim removed 4 bases at V and 3 bases at J, leaving 3 bases unmatched. Full variable domain (missing parts from reference TRBV7-9 and TRBJ1-5): DTGVSQNPRHKITKRGQNVTFRCDPISEHNRLYWYRQTLGQGPEFLTYFQNEAQLEKSRLLSDRFSAERPKGSFSTLEIQRTEQGDSAMYLCASSSGQPNQPQHFGDGTRLSIL.

In its sample, this clonotype was seen a few times. The V gene is TRBV4-2, the J gene TRBJ1-5, with D possibly TRBD1 on 5 matching bases. The germline CDR1 and CDR2 sequences are LGHNA and YNFKEQ. Trimming took off 0 bases at V and 4 bases at J, with 19 bases between the two ends. CDR3 length: 18 amino acids. CDR3 loop: CASSQDLQGRGRNQPQHF. The CDR3 DNA is TGTGCCAGCAGCCAAGATCTGCAGGGAAGGGGTAGAAATCAGCCCCAGCATTTT.

This clonotype was picked up a small number of times. The chain recombines TRBV4-3 with TRBJ1-5; D possibly corresponds to TRBD1 (5 bases). The CDR3 extends over 15 amino acids. Germline V gene lookup returns CDR1 LGHNA and CDR2 YSLEER. V was pared by 6 bases and J by 7 bases, with 19 bases between. CDR3 loop: CASSPQQGGFQPQHF. As DNA, the CDR3 is TGCGCCAGCAGTCCACAGCAGGGAGGATTCCAGCCCCAGCATTTT.

This clonotype appeared a few times. This chain joins TRBV5-1 and TRBJ2-3; D call uncertain. This CDR3 has 15 residues. Germline CDR1 SGHRS, CDR2 YFSETQ. V lost 2 bases and J 1 base, leaving 11 bases between the germline ends. CDR3 loop: CASSFGIIGTDTQYF. In DNA form, the CDR3 reads TGCGCCAGCAGCTTCGGAATTATAGGCACAGATACGCAGTATTTT.

This clonotype has more than one count but fewer than ten. V and J are TRBV7-9 and TRBJ2-1, with a weak D call TRBD2 (5 bases). V was pared by 1 base and J by 7 bases, with 11 bases between. Germline V gene sequence: CDR1 SEHNR, CDR2 FQNEAQ (reference sequence). The CDR3 is made up of 14 amino acids. The CDR3 DNA reads TGTGCCAGCAGCTTAGACGAGGGTTGGAATGAGCAGTTCTTC. Amino acids: CASSLDEGWNEQFF.

This clonotype turned up a few times. This chain connects TRBV6-1 to TRBJ1-1; D is unresolved. Germline CDR1 is MNHNS and CDR2 is SASEGT. V was shortened by 1 base and J by 1 base, with 10 bases between the two germline ends. This CDR3 is 15 amino acids long. This chain's CDR3 is CASSEVADGNTEAFF. DNA for the CDR3: TGTGCCAGCAGTGAAGTGGCGGACGGGAACACTGAAGCTTTCTTT.